Below, 30 T cell receptor beta chains from the same sample are listed, as sequenced in a study of blood T cell repertoires in COVID-19. Clones were sequenced by immunoSEQ multiplex PCR, and TCRdb holds only the in-frame ones, with some missing. Altogether 70,000 or so clones are present, around 84% being singletons, with the ten largest covering 11%. What was sequenced was peripheral blood. The source is a man aged 65-85 years with active or convalescent COVID-19.

The chain links TRBV5-1 to TRBJ2-5, with D possibly matching TRBD1 (6 bases). Germline values: CDR1 SGHRS, CDR2 YFSETQ. The CDR3 runs to 16 residues. Trimming stripped 0 bases from V and 5 bases from J, with 17 bases between. The CDR3 loop is CASSLAMSGAGETQYF. As DNA, the CDR3 is TGCGCCAGCAGCTTGGCCATGTCAGGGGCTGGTGAGACCCAGTACTTC.

The gene calls are TRBV6-2 or TRBV6-3 and TRBJ1-4, with unresolved D. This CDR3 is 15 amino acids long. Between the trimmed V and J ends, which lost 5 bases and 8 bases, there was a span of 18 bases. Germline V gene data show CDR1 as MNHEY and CDR2 as SVGEGT. The CDR3 nucleotides read TGTGCCAGCAGTCCCGCGGGGTTAACGAGAGAAAAACTGTTTTTT. Protein: CASSPAGLTREKLFF.

This chain connects TRBV9 to TRBJ2-5; a weak D match, TRBD1 (5 bases). In germline, CDR1 is SGDLS, CDR2 YYNGEE. With 0 bases removed from V and 4 bases from J, the gap between germline ends came to 19 bases. The CDR3 is made up of 17 amino acids. In nucleotides, the CDR3 is TGTGCCAGCAGCGTAGAGGGGTTCGGATTCGAAGGAGAGACCCAGTACTTC. Protein product: CASSVEGFGFEGETQYF.

This chain uses TRBV28 with TRBJ1-2; D gene uncertain. CDR1 MDHEN and CDR2 SYDVKM come from the germline V gene. The CDR3 loop spans 14 amino acids. The V end was cut by 2 bases, the J end by 4 bases, with 11 bases between. The DNA for the CDR3 is TGTGCCAGCAGTTTACTCCAGGTTGGCTATGGCTACACCTTC. It translates to CASSLLQVGYGYTF.

The rearrangement links TRBV6-5 to TRBJ2-7; 10 bases map to TRBD1. This CDR3 spans 13 amino acids. Trimming at V came to 6 bases and at J to 2 bases, leaving 1 base not matched to a gene. CDR1 MNHEY and CDR2 SVGAGI come from the germline V gene. CDR3 in DNA: TGTGCCAGCAGGGGACAGGGGCCCTACGAGCAGTACTTC. Translation: CASRGQGPYEQYF.

This clone has at least ten counts. The chain's CDR3 is CASSTAQGFLDQPQHF. CDR3 coding DNA: TGTGCCAGTAGTACCGCCCAGGGCTTCTTAGATCAGCCCCAGCATTTT. V usage is TRBV19 and J usage is TRBJ1-5, with D possibly TRBD1 on 5 matching bases. From germline, CDR1 is LNHDA and CDR2 SQIVND (reference sequence). V was cut by 4 bases and J by 5 bases, with 18 bases left in between. This CDR3 spans 16 amino acids.

The V and J genes are TRBV7-9 and TRBJ1-4; 8 positions agree with TRBD1. J was trimmed by 8 bases and V by 3 bases; bases with no gene match: 14. The CDR3 extends over 17 amino acids. Germline V gene data show CDR1 as SEHNR and CDR2 as FQNEAQ (reference sequence). CDR3 sequence (DNA): TGTGCCAGCAGCTTCTATTTTTCAGGGGGCGAAGGGGAAAAACTGTTTTTT. It translates to CASSFYFSGGEGEKLFF.

The J gene is TRBJ2-1, the V gene TRBV24-1, with 8 bases identical to TRBD1. The germline CDR1 and CDR2 sequences are KGHDR and SFDVKD. After removal of 3 bases from V and 4 bases from J, the junction contained 7 bases not matched to a gene. The CDR3 runs to 16 residues. The CDR3 DNA reads TGTGCCACCAGTGATCCTCAGGGGGCTGGTTACAATGAGCAGTTCTTC. Translating gives CATSDPQGAGYNEQFF.

The CDR3 sequence is CSASGGTGKFSGYTF. The CDR3 DNA sequence: TGCAGTGCTAGTGGTGGAACGGGAAAATTCTCTGGCTACACCTTC. This chain uses TRBV20-1 with TRBJ1-2; no clear D gene. Looked up from germline, CDR1 is DFQATT and CDR2 is SNEGSKA (reference sequence). This CDR3 has 15 residues. The V end was cut by 3 bases, the J end by 7 bases, with 21 bases between.

The chain is built from TRBV2 and TRBJ1-5; 8 bases fit TRBD1. CDR3 size: 15 residues. Germline trimming cut 8 bases from V and 1 base from J; bases unmatched to any gene: 7. Germline V gives CDR1 SNHLY, CDR2 FYNNEI. The DNA for the CDR3 is TGTGCCAGCTCGCAGGGGGCGAGGAGCAATCAGCCCCAGCATTTT. Its translation is CASSQGARSNQPQHF.

The CDR3 DNA is TGTGCCAGTAGCGGGACAAGCTTCCAAGAGACCCAGTACTTC. It yields the protein CASSGTSFQETQYF. The chain couples TRBV19 to TRBJ2-5; a weak D match, TRBD1 (6 bases). The ends were cut back, 6 bases at V and 1 base at J, with 12 bases in the middle. Germline V gene data show CDR1 as LNHDA and CDR2 as SQIVND (reference sequence). The CDR3 extends over 14 amino acids.

This chain uses TRBV10-3 with TRBJ1-3, with TRBD1 as a possible D gene (5 bases). Trimming took off 10 bases at V and 0 bases at J, with 16 bases between the two ends. CDR1 is ENHRY, CDR2 SYGVKD, per germline. This CDR3 has 15 residues. This CDR3 is CATKETASSGNTIYF. CDR3 sequence (DNA): TGTGCCACCAAGGAGACAGCTTCCTCTGGAAACACCATATATTTT.

Remarks on this clone: Within the sample, other DNA sequences also encode this same CDR3. The chain links TRBV5-1 to TRBJ2-3, with D perhaps matching TRBD1 (6 bases). The CDR3 sequence is 12 residues long. Germline V gene data show CDR1 as SGHRS and CDR2 as YFSETQ. Trimming took off 4 bases at V and 5 bases at J, with 8 bases between the two ends. The CDR3 spells CASSLTGDTQYF. The CDR3 nucleotides are TGCGCCAGCAGCCTGACAGGAGATACGCAGTATTTT.

The gene calls are TRBV27 and TRBJ1-5, with TRBD1 matching 9 bases. CDR3 size: 15 residues. The V and J ends lost 2 bases and 5 bases, in that order; junction bases with no gene match: 4. Germline values: CDR1 MNHEY, CDR2 SMNVEV (reference sequence). The CDR3 coding sequence is TGTGCCAGCAGTTTACGGGGACAGGGACATCAGCCCCAGCATTTT. Protein sequence: CASSLRGQGHQPQHF.

The V gene is TRBV5-4, the J gene TRBJ2-7; 8 bases are a match to TRBD2. The CDR3 consists of 13 residues. The germline V gene has CDR1 SGHNT and CDR2 YYREEE (reference sequence). The J segment lost 4 bases and the V segment lost 4 bases, leaving 4 bases of the junction unmatched. In nucleotides, the CDR3 is TGTGCCAGCAGCCCGGGCGGGAGGTACGAGCAGTACTTC. It is translated as CASSPGGRYEQYF.

This clone is a singleton in its sample. The gene calls are TRBV15 and TRBJ2-3; TRBD1 is a possible D gene (6 bases). This CDR3 is built from 14 residues. V was shortened by 1 base and J by 7 bases, with 12 bases between the two germline ends. Germline CDR1 LNHNV, CDR2 YYDKDF (reference sequence). The CDR3 loop reads CATSRGTEENTQYF. As DNA, the CDR3 is TGTGCCACCAGCAGAGGGACAGAGGAGAATACGCAGTATTTT.

This sequence joins TRBV4-3 and TRBJ1-4; 9 bases are shared with TRBD1. CDR1 and CDR2 (germline): LGHNA, YSLEER. V was clipped by 2 bases and J by 7 bases; unmatched bases: 5. The CDR3 extends over 15 amino acids. The CDR3 protein is CASSQRDRVAEKLFF. The CDR3 coding sequence is TGCGCCAGCAGCCAACGGGACAGGGTAGCTGAAAAACTGTTTTTT.

This chain connects TRBV3-1 (or the pseudogene TRBV3-2) to TRBJ2-2; 10 nucleotides line up with TRBD2. CDR1 and CDR2 (germline): LGHDT, YNNKEL (reference sequence). The CDR3 length is 15 residues. Trimming cost V 5 bases and J 8 bases; bases outside gene matches: 8. CDR3 sequence reads: CASSALAGATGELFF. The DNA of the CDR3 is TGTGCCAGCAGCGCGCTAGCGGGAGCTACGGGGGAGCTGTTTTTT.

The rearrangement uses TRBV18 and TRBJ1-2; 8 bases are a match to TRBD1. V dropped 0 bases and J dropped 4; count of bases not matched to a gene: 10. There are 17 residues in the CDR3. Per the germline V gene, CDR1 is KGHSH and CDR2 is LQKENI. The CDR3 protein is CASSPPSATGGSYGYTF. CDR3 DNA sequence: TGTGCCAGCTCACCACCGTCCGCTACAGGGGGTAGCTATGGCTACACCTTC. The full variable domain, completed using reference TRBV18 and TRBJ1-2, is NAGVMQNPRHLVRRRGQEARLRCSPMKGHSHVYWYRQLPEEGLKFMVYLQKENIIDESGMPKERFSAEFPKEGPSILRIQQVVRGDSAAYFCASSPPSATGGSYGYTFGSGTRLTVV.

The chain carries TRBV6-5 and TRBJ2-6; 7 positions agree with TRBD1. Germline CDR1 and CDR2: MNHEY and SVGAGI. Trimming removed 6 bases from V and 2 bases from J; junction bases left unmatched: 4. CDR3 length equals 15 residues. CDR3 sequence reads: CASSPRGTGANVLTF. CDR3 nucleotide sequence: TGTGCCAGCAGCCCCAGGGGGACTGGGGCCAACGTCCTGACTTTC.

The V call is TRBV10-3, the J call TRBJ1-2, with D perhaps matching TRBD1 (5 bases). CDR3 length equals 12 residues. The V gene lost 11 bases and the J gene lost 7 bases, with 17 bases spanning the gap. Germline CDR1 reads ENHRY; CDR2 reads SYGVKD. The CDR3 loop reads CAARDFQIGYTF. The CDR3, as DNA: TGTGCCGCTCGGGACTTCCAAATTGGCTACACCTTC.

The CDR3 nucleotides are TGTGCCAGCAGTTCTAGGATCTTAAACAATGAGCAGTTCTTC. Translating gives CASSSRILNNEQFF. V is TRBV6-6 and J is TRBJ2-1; no firm D call. The germline gives CDR1 MNHNY, CDR2 SVGAGI (reference sequence). The CDR3 is made up of 14 amino acids. The V and J ends lost 4 bases and 5 bases respectively, with 12 bases between them.

The J gene is TRBJ2-2, the V gene TRBV29-1; D might be TRBD1 (5 bases). Germline CDR1 and CDR2: SQVTM and ANQGSEA. The V and J ends lost 2 bases and 5 bases respectively, with 9 bases between them. This CDR3 has 13 amino acids. CDR3 DNA: TGCAGCGTTGAACAGGGTGGGACCGGGGAGCTGTTTTTT. The encoded protein is CSVEQGGTGELFF.

The chain carries TRBV5-4 and TRBJ1-1; D might be TRBD1 (5 bases). CDR1 and CDR2 (germline): SGHNT, YYREEE (reference sequence). CDR3 length equals 16 residues. V lost 6 bases to trimming and J lost 1 base, with 19 bases between them. CDR3 sequence reads: CASTTRQIHRNTEAFF. Here the CDR3 DNA reads TGTGCCAGCACCACGCGACAGATCCATCGGAACACTGAAGCTTTCTTT.

The chain has TRBV6-2 or TRBV6-3 and TRBJ1-1, with D tentatively TRBD1 (6 bases). Trimming shortened V by 6 bases and J by 2 bases, and 13 bases separated the two germline ends. Germline V CDR1 and CDR2: MNHEY, SVGEGT. This CDR3 is 14 amino acids long. This chain's CDR3 is CASSQWGQNTEAFF. CDR3 bases: TGTGCCAGCAGCCAATGGGGACAAAACACTGAAGCTTTCTTT.

Only one count was recorded for this clone. The rearrangement uses TRBV30 and TRBJ2-5; D is unresolved. V lost 0 bases and J lost 5, with 10 bases in between. The CDR3 runs 13 residues. Germline CDR1 reads GTSNPN; CDR2 reads SVGIG (reference sequence). The CDR3 DNA follows: TGTGCCTGGAGTGTACGACTTGGCGAGACCCAGTACTTC. This gives the protein CAWSVRLGETQYF.

This clone was seen just once. The rearrangement uses TRBV18 and TRBJ1-1, with no clear D. This CDR3 is built from 16 residues. Trimming left V 3 bases short and J 4 bases short, with 18 bases between. Germline V gene data show CDR1 as KGHSH and CDR2 as LQKENI. CDR3 in amino acids: CASSPHPLRGGTEAFF. For the CDR3, the DNA is TGTGCCAGCTCACCCCACCCGTTACGGGGTGGCACTGAAGCTTTCTTT.

CDR3 amino acids: CASSRNTGYGANVLTF. The CDR3 coding sequence is TGTGCCAGCAGTAGGAATACAGGGTATGGGGCCAACGTCCTGACTTTC. The chain is built from TRBV25-1 and TRBJ2-6, with D perhaps TRBD1 (6 bases). V was trimmed by 5 bases and J by 3 bases, leaving 14 bases between them. From germline, CDR1 is MGHDK and CDR2 SYGVNS. CDR3 length equals 16 residues. Drawing the rest from reference TRBV25-1 and TRBJ2-6, the complete variable domain is EADIYQTPRYLVIGTGKKITLECSQTMGHDKMYWYQQDPGMELHLIHYSYGVNSTEKGDLSSESTVSRIRTEHFPLTLESARPSHTSQYLCASSRNTGYGANVLTFGAGSRLTVL.

The V and J genes are TRBV30 and TRBJ2-3; 10 bases are a match to TRBD2. The V and J ends lost 2 bases and 4 bases, in that order; junction bases with no gene match: 6. The germline CDR1 and CDR2 sequences are GTSNPN and SVGIG (reference sequence). CDR3 length: 15 residues. The CDR3 loop is CAWSLTSGYSDTQYF. CDR3 nucleotide sequence: TGTGCCTGGAGTTTGACTAGCGGGTATTCAGATACGCAGTATTTT.

The rearrangement uses TRBV28 and TRBJ1-1; 7 nucleotides match TRBD1. CDR3 size: 13 residues. V trimming: 6 bases; J trimming: 7 bases; junction bases outside the gene matches: 8. Germline V gives CDR1 MDHEN, CDR2 SYDVKM. The CDR3 DNA is TGTGCCAGCAGACTAATCGGGACAGATGAAGCTTTCTTT. This sequence encodes CASRLIGTDEAFF.